A selection of T cell receptor beta chains follows, all from one sample in a study of vaccination effects on CD4 cells after COVID-19. Sequencing used immunoSEQ multiplex PCR; TCRdb keeps in-frame clones, though not all of them. The table has 25,000 to 30,000 clones, roughly 71% seen once. These receptors are not linked to any known antigen. This specimen was CD4+ T cells from PBMCs cultured with HCoV-OC43 spike peptides, taken after COVID-19 vaccination. These receptor sequences come from a human donor who received a COVID-19 vaccine. CDR3s include the opening cysteine and the closing phenylalanine or tryptophan. A D gene is named only where the DNA matches it firmly. Clone size is not always given. Where it is, it says once, few, many or a class for expanded clones.

CDR3 protein: CAISPPGAGPTDTQYF
CDR3 DNA: TGTGCCATCAGTCCTCCCGGGGCGGGGCCCACAGATACGCAGTATTTT
J gene: TRBJ2-3
V gene: TRBV10-3
clone size: NA
CDR3 length: 16
D gene: NA

CDR3 protein: CATIAGGVDTQYF
CDR3 DNA: TGTGCCACCATAGCGGGGGGTGTAGATACGCAGTATTTT
J gene: TRBJ2-3
V gene: TRBV12-3/TRBV12-4
clone size: NA
CDR3 length: 13
D gene: TRBD2

CDR3 protein: CASSRAVGTDGGYTF
CDR3 DNA: TGTGCCAGCAGCCGAGCCGTCGGGACGGACGGTGGCTACACCTTC
J gene: TRBJ1-2
V gene: TRBV3-1/TRBV3-2
clone size: few
CDR3 length: 15
D gene: NA

CDR3 protein: CASSHRDGTEAFF
CDR3 DNA: TGTGCCAGCTCTCACAGGGACGGGACTGAAGCTTTCTTT
J gene: TRBJ1-1
V gene: TRBV18
clone size: NA
CDR3 length: 13
D gene: NA

CDR3 protein: CASSPLGTGVHNEQFF
CDR3 DNA: TGTGCCAGCAGCCCCTTAGGGACAGGAGTGCACAATGAGCAGTTCTTC
J gene: TRBJ2-1
V gene: TRBV6-4
clone size: NA
CDR3 length: 16
D gene: TRBD1

CDR3 protein: CASGQGSYEQYF
CDR3 DNA: TGTGCCAGCGGACAGGGATCCTACGAGCAGTACTTC
J gene: TRBJ2-7
V gene: TRBV6-5
clone size: once
CDR3 length: 12
D gene: TRBD1

CDR3 protein: CASRTRGGLSYNEQFF
CDR3 DNA: TGTGCCAGTAGGACTAGGGGGGGACTCTCCTACAATGAGCAGTTCTTC
J gene: TRBJ2-1
V gene: TRBV19
clone size: NA
CDR3 length: 16
D gene: NA

CDR3 protein: CASGFALGGETQYF
CDR3 DNA: TGTGCTAGTGGTTTCGCCCTCGGGGGCGAGACCCAGTACTTC
J gene: TRBJ2-5
V gene: TRBV12-5
clone size: NA
CDR3 length: 14
D gene: NA

CDR3 protein: CASSLRGEYEQYF
CDR3 DNA: TGTGCCAGCAGTCTCAGGGGGGAATACGAGCAGTACTTC
J gene: TRBJ2-7
V gene: TRBV6-5
clone size: NA
CDR3 length: 13
D gene: NA

CDR3 protein: CATLAPVANTGELFF
CDR3 DNA: TGTGCCACCCTAGCACCGGTCGCGAACACCGGGGAGCTGTTTTTT
J gene: TRBJ2-2
V gene: TRBV6-5
clone size: NA
CDR3 length: 15
D gene: NA

CDR3 protein: CASSPRWTGELFF
CDR3 DNA: TGTGCCAGCAGCCCACGATGGACCGGGGAGCTGTTTTTT
J gene: TRBJ2-2
V gene: TRBV2
clone size: NA
CDR3 length: 13
D gene: NA

CDR3 protein: CASSLVAGVDTQYF
CDR3 DNA: TGTGCCAGCAGCTTAGTGGCCGGGGTAGATACGCAGTATTTT
J gene: TRBJ2-3
V gene: TRBV11-2
clone size: few
CDR3 length: 14
D gene: NA

CDR3 protein: CASSKAGRDGRRRETQYF
CDR3 DNA: TGTGCCAGCAGCAAAGCGGGGCGCGATGGGAGGAGACGAGAGACCCAGTACTTC
J gene: TRBJ2-5
V gene: TRBV21-1
clone size: NA
CDR3 length: 18
D gene: NA

CDR3 protein: CASSGDSSYNSPLHF
CDR3 DNA: TGCGCCAGCAGCGGGGACAGCTCCTATAATTCACCCCTCCACTTT
J gene: TRBJ1-6
V gene: TRBV5-1
clone size: NA
CDR3 length: 15
D gene: TRBD1

CDR3 protein: CASSRKSPGLAGTWEQYF
CDR3 DNA: TGTGCCAGTAGCCGAAAGTCCCCGGGACTAGCGGGGACGTGGGAGCAGTACTTC
J gene: TRBJ2-7
V gene: TRBV19
clone size: medium-sized
CDR3 length: 18
D gene: TRBD2

CDR3 protein: CASRIGLPQGASYNEQFF
CDR3 DNA: TGCGCCAGCAGAATTGGATTACCCCAGGGGGCGTCCTACAATGAGCAGTTCTTC
J gene: TRBJ2-1
V gene: TRBV5-1
clone size: NA
CDR3 length: 18
D gene: TRBD1

CDR3 protein: CASSLGGTSGVYNEQFF
CDR3 DNA: TGTGCCAGCAGCTTAGGGGGGACTAGCGGGGTCTACAATGAGCAGTTCTTC
J gene: TRBJ2-1
V gene: TRBV7-9
clone size: NA
CDR3 length: 17
D gene: TRBD2

CDR3 protein: CASSLGGSGNTIYF
CDR3 DNA: TGTGCCAGCTCGCTCGGCGGATCTGGAAACACCATATATTTT
J gene: TRBJ1-3
V gene: TRBV18
clone size: NA
CDR3 length: 14
D gene: NA

CDR3 protein: CASSVYDIQYF
CDR3 DNA: TGTGCCAGCAGTGTTTATGACATTCAGTACTTC
J gene: TRBJ2-4
V gene: TRBV2
clone size: few
CDR3 length: 11
D gene: NA

CDR3 protein: CASSIISGGAYGYTF
CDR3 DNA: TGTGCCAGTAGTATTATATCAGGGGGCGCCTATGGCTACACCTTC
J gene: TRBJ1-2
V gene: TRBV19
clone size: NA
CDR3 length: 15
D gene: TRBD1

CDR3 protein: CASLDRGHADTQYF
CDR3 DNA: TGTGCCAGCCTGGACAGGGGGCACGCAGATACGCAGTATTTT
J gene: TRBJ2-3
V gene: TRBV25-1
clone size: NA
CDR3 length: 14
D gene: TRBD1

CDR3 protein: CASSRGPSTGELFF
CDR3 DNA: TGTGCCAGCAGTAGGGGACCTTCCACCGGGGAGCTGTTTTTT
J gene: TRBJ2-2
V gene: TRBV2
clone size: few
CDR3 length: 14
D gene: NA

CDR3 protein: CASSDRGRFVRSPLHF
CDR3 DNA: TGTGCCAGCAGTGACCGAGGACGGTTTGTGCGTTCACCCCTCCACTTT
J gene: TRBJ1-6
V gene: TRBV6-1
clone size: few
CDR3 length: 16
D gene: NA

CDR3 protein: CASSYLWTGELFF
CDR3 DNA: TGTGCCAGCAGCTATTTATGGACCGGGGAGCTGTTTTTT
J gene: TRBJ2-2
V gene: TRBV3-1/TRBV3-2
clone size: few
CDR3 length: 13
D gene: NA

CDR3 protein: CASSPGKGGNTEAFF
CDR3 DNA: TGTGCCAGCAGCCCGGGAAAGGGAGGGAACACTGAAGCTTTCTTT
J gene: TRBJ1-1
V gene: TRBV9
clone size: NA
CDR3 length: 15
D gene: NA

CDR3 protein: CASSRSGGAGGGSEQFF
CDR3 DNA: TGCGCCAGCAGCCGCTCGGGGGGCGCGGGCGGGGGTAGTGAGCAGTTCTTC
J gene: TRBJ2-1
V gene: TRBV5-1
clone size: NA
CDR3 length: 17
D gene: NA

CDR3 protein: CASSQGETGAEKLFF
CDR3 DNA: TGTGCCAGCAGCCAAGGGGAGACAGGGGCTGAAAAACTGTTTTTT
J gene: TRBJ1-4
V gene: TRBV4-2
clone size: NA
CDR3 length: 15
D gene: TRBD1

CDR3 protein: CATSDPGLAGADTQYF
CDR3 DNA: TGTGCCACCAGTGACCCAGGACTAGCGGGGGCAGATACGCAGTATTTT
J gene: TRBJ2-3
V gene: TRBV24-1
clone size: once
CDR3 length: 16
D gene: TRBD2

CDR3 protein: CATSRDPGGGYEQFF
CDR3 DNA: TGTGCCACCAGCAGAGACCCGGGGGGAGGATATGAGCAGTTCTTC
J gene: TRBJ2-1
V gene: TRBV15
clone size: NA
CDR3 length: 15
D gene: TRBD2

CDR3 protein: CSASNGVNSPLHF
CDR3 DNA: TGCAGTGCTAGTAATGGGGTGAATTCACCCCTCCACTTT
J gene: TRBJ1-6
V gene: TRBV20-1
clone size: once
CDR3 length: 13
D gene: NA

CDR3 protein: CASSIDRGEGEAFF
CDR3 DNA: TGTGCCAGTAGTATAGACAGGGGAGAGGGCGAAGCTTTCTTT
J gene: TRBJ1-1
V gene: TRBV19
clone size: NA
CDR3 length: 14
D gene: NA

CDR3 protein: CASSYLGNTQYF
CDR3 DNA: TGTGCCAGCAGTTACTTGGGGAATACGCAGTATTTT
J gene: TRBJ2-3
V gene: TRBV27
clone size: NA
CDR3 length: 12
D gene: NA

CDR3 protein: CASSYWAGLGATGELFF
CDR3 DNA: TGTGCCAGCAGTTACTGGGCGGGGCTAGGGGCCACCGGGGAGCTGTTTTTT
J gene: TRBJ2-2
V gene: TRBV6-2/TRBV6-3
clone size: NA
CDR3 length: 17
D gene: NA

CDR3 protein: CASSLDSKVSGDGYTF
CDR3 DNA: TGTGCCAGCAGCTTAGATAGTAAGGTTTCAGGGGATGGCTACACCTTC
J gene: TRBJ1-2
V gene: TRBV11-2
clone size: NA
CDR3 length: 16
D gene: NA

CDR3 protein: CASSSGTSGSGTDTQYF
CDR3 DNA: TGTGCCAGCTCATCCGGGACTAGCGGGAGCGGGACAGATACGCAGTATTTT
J gene: TRBJ2-3
V gene: TRBV18
clone size: NA
CDR3 length: 17
D gene: TRBD2

CDR3 protein: CASSLGGGMNTEAFF
CDR3 DNA: TGCGCCAGCAGCTTGGGGGGGGGAATGAACACTGAAGCTTTCTTT
J gene: TRBJ1-1
V gene: TRBV5-1
clone size: NA
CDR3 length: 15
D gene: NA

CDR3 protein: CASRAGGYNEQFF
CDR3 DNA: TGTGCCAGCAGGGCTGGGGGGTACAATGAGCAGTTCTTC
J gene: TRBJ2-1
V gene: TRBV2
clone size: NA
CDR3 length: 13
D gene: NA

CDR3 protein: CASSQDHRQAKNIQYF
CDR3 DNA: TGCGCCAGCAGCCAGGACCATCGACAGGCGAAAAACATTCAGTACTTC
J gene: TRBJ2-4
V gene: TRBV4-1
clone size: once
CDR3 length: 16
D gene: NA

CDR3 protein: CASSQVTSGRAWVDEQFF
CDR3 DNA: TGTGCCAGCAGCCAAGTGACTAGCGGGAGGGCTTGGGTTGATGAGCAGTTCTTC
J gene: TRBJ2-1
V gene: TRBV14
clone size: NA
CDR3 length: 18
D gene: TRBD2

CDR3 protein: CASSEYSSNTGELFF
CDR3 DNA: TGTGCCAGCAGTGAGTACAGCTCGAACACCGGGGAGCTGTTTTTT
J gene: TRBJ2-2
V gene: TRBV6-1
clone size: NA
CDR3 length: 15
D gene: NA

CDR3 protein: CASSPRTGFQSPLHF
CDR3 DNA: TGTGCCAGCAGCCCTCGGACAGGGTTTCAATCACCCCTCCACTTT
J gene: TRBJ1-6
V gene: TRBV7-2
clone size: NA
CDR3 length: 15
D gene: TRBD1

CDR3 protein: CASSQSRNYGYTF
CDR3 DNA: TGTGCCAGCAGCCAGTCCAGGAACTATGGCTACACCTTC
J gene: TRBJ1-2
V gene: TRBV14
clone size: few
CDR3 length: 13
D gene: NA

CDR3 protein: CASSQAPGGTYEQYF
CDR3 DNA: TGCGCCAGCAGCCAAGCCCCGGGAGGCACCTACGAGCAGTACTTC
J gene: TRBJ2-7
V gene: TRBV4-1
clone size: NA
CDR3 length: 15
D gene: TRBD2